The rows below give T cell receptor beta chains drawn from one sample of a study of blood T cell repertoires in COVID-19. Method: immunoSEQ multiplex PCR; TCRdb's copy keeps in-frame clones and lacks some. The data contain 220,000 or so clones, around 90% of them singletons. Material for sequencing was PBMCs or T cells enriched from blood (not recorded which). These receptor sequences come from a man aged 25 to 40 who had been exposed to COVID-19. CDR3s include the opening cysteine and the closing phenylalanine or tryptophan. A D gene is named only where the DNA matches it firmly. A row's size may be missing; if present it is once, few, many or a size class.

j_call d_call v_call clone_size cdr3_length cdr3_aa cdr3_nt
TRBJ1-6 TRBD1 TRBV18 - 16 CASSLPDRGVESPLHF TGTGCCAGCTCACTTCCGGACAGGGGAGTCGAGTCACCCCTCCACTTT
TRBJ1-1 - TRBV4-1 once 14 CASSQVQGNTEAFF TGCGCCAGCAGCCAAGTGCAGGGAAACACTGAAGCTTTCTTT
TRBJ2-2 - TRBV12-3/TRBV12-4 - 13 CASSFRGAGGLFF TGTGCCAGCAGTTTTCGGGGGGCAGGTGGGCTGTTTTTT
TRBJ2-7 TRBD1 TRBV7-2 - 15 CASSPPGQGIHEQYF TGTGCCAGCAGCCCACCGGGACAGGGGATCCACGAGCAGTACTTC
TRBJ1-6 TRBD1 TRBV18 many 18 CASSPPKGASHLYSPLHF TGTGCCAGCTCACCACCGAAGGGGGCGTCCCACCTCTATTCACCCCTCCACTTT
TRBJ2-7 - TRBV27 - 14 CASSLSGRLGEQYF TGTGCCAGCAGTTTGTCCGGGAGACTGGGCGAGCAGTACTTC
TRBJ1-5 - TRBV4-1 - 12 CASSPNSQPQHF TGCGCCAGCAGCCCAAATAGCCAGCCCCAGCATTTT
TRBJ2-3 - TRBV5-1 - 16 CASLHGGRGNTDTQYF TGCGCCAGCCTCCATGGTGGAAGGGGGAACACAGATACGCAGTATTTT
TRBJ1-1 - TRBV5-4 - 11 CASRKGSEAFF TGTGCCAGCAGGAAGGGGTCTGAAGCTTTCTTT
TRBJ1-5 - TRBV10-2 - 16 CASTPGRAYSNQPQHF TGCGCCAGCACTCCTGGGAGGGCATATAGCAATCAGCCCCAGCATTTT
TRBJ2-2 TRBD2 TRBV5-4 - 15 CASSFSGGAAGELFF TGTGCCAGCAGCTTTAGCGGGGGGGCCGCCGGGGAGCTGTTTTTT
TRBJ2-3 - TRBV29-1 - 15 CSVEGGDSETYTQYF TGCAGCGTTGAAGGGGGGGACTCCGAGACTTATACGCAGTATTTT
TRBJ2-7 - TRBV9 - 15 CASSDSREPTYEQYF TGTGCCAGCAGCGACTCCAGGGAACCCACCTACGAGCAGTACTTC
TRBJ1-5 - TRBV7-9 - 14 CASSSNPTNQPQHF TGTGCCAGCAGCTCAAACCCTACGAATCAGCCCCAGCATTTT
TRBJ2-2 - TRBV4-1 - 17 CASSQVNLIDFTGELFF TGCGCCAGCAGCCAAGTGAACTTGATCGACTTTACCGGGGAGCTGTTTTTT
TRBJ1-1 TRBD1 TRBV10-3 - 13 CAISLTGSTEAFF TGTGCCATCAGTCTGACAGGGAGCACTGAAGCTTTCTTT
TRBJ2-3 - TRBV5-1 - 13 CASSQASTDTQYF TGCGCCAGCAGCCAAGCTAGCACAGATACGCAGTATTTT
TRBJ1-6 TRBD1 TRBV14 - 15 CASSQSGTGVSPLHF TGTGCCAGCAGCCAAAGCGGGACAGGGGTTTCACCCCTCCACTTT
TRBJ2-3 TRBD2 TRBV18 few 17 CASSPFPAGGPIDTQYF TGTGCCAGCTCACCTTTTCCAGCGGGGGGGCCAATAGATACGCAGTATTTT
TRBJ2-3 - TRBV11-3 - 13 CASSLRGADTQYF TGTGCCAGCAGCCTCAGGGGTGCAGATACGCAGTATTTT
TRBJ2-5 TRBD2 TRBV9 few 16 CASSVGSGGAVETQYF TGTGCCAGCAGCGTAGGTAGCGGGGGGGCCGTGGAGACCCAGTACTTC
TRBJ1-4 TRBD1 TRBV19 - 19 CASRKRTGGVVGTNEKLFF TGTGCCAGTAGAAAGAGGACAGGGGGCGTCGTCGGTACTAATGAAAAACTGTTTTTT
TRBJ2-1 - TRBV19 - 15 CASSIDSVGVDEQFF TGTGCCAGTAGTATTGACAGCGTTGGAGTCGATGAGCAGTTCTTC
TRBJ2-5 - TRBV7-9 - 11 CASSPQETQYF TGTGCCAGCAGCCCTCAGGAGACCCAGTACTTC
TRBJ1-5 - TRBV2 - 16 CASRAPGKQGSQPQHF TGTGCCAGCAGGGCCCCCGGGAAACAAGGAAGTCAGCCCCAGCATTTT
TRBJ1-1 TRBD1 TRBV6-5 few 13 CASRLQGAAEAFF TGTGCCAGCCGCTTACAGGGGGCGGCTGAAGCTTTCTTT
TRBJ2-7 TRBD1 TRBV4-2 - 19 CASSQDTLGAGQVAYEQYF TGTGCCAGCAGCCAAGACACCCTGGGGGCGGGACAGGTGGCCTACGAGCAGTACTTC
TRBJ1-2 TRBD1 TRBV19 - 14 CASSPQQGAQGYTF TGTGCCAGTAGTCCTCAACAGGGGGCACAGGGCTACACCTTC
TRBJ1-1 - TRBV12-3/TRBV12-4 - 12 CASSRGQSEAFF TGTGCCAGCAGTCGAGGACAGTCTGAAGCTTTCTTT
TRBJ2-3 - TRBV5-5 - 16 CASSVFRDTSGDTQYF TGTGCCAGCAGCGTCTTCCGGGACACCAGTGGGGATACGCAGTATTTT
TRBJ2-7 - TRBV25-1 - 11 CASSQYYEQYF TGTGCCAGCAGCCAGTACTACGAGCAGTACTTC
TRBJ1-2 TRBD1 TRBV6-2/TRBV6-3 - 16 CASSSIRDSPNYGYTF TGTGCCAGCAGTTCTATCCGGGACAGCCCTAACTATGGCTACACCTTC
TRBJ1-1 TRBD1 TRBV11-3 - 14 CASSSQGAHTEAFF TGTGCCAGCAGCTCACAGGGGGCCCACACTGAAGCTTTCTTT
TRBJ1-5 TRBD1 TRBV5-5 - 14 CASSLQGSVEAQHF TGTGCCAGCAGCTTACAGGGGAGCGTAGAAGCCCAGCATTTT
TRBJ1-1 - TRBV11-3 - 15 CASSLAGQRNTEAFF TGTGCCAGCAGCTTAGCCGGACAGAGGAACACTGAAGCTTTCTTT
TRBJ1-1 TRBD1 TRBV7-8 - 14 CASSLEGAPTEAFF TGTGCCAGCAGCTTAGAGGGGGCGCCCACTGAAGCTTTCTTT
TRBJ1-1 - TRBV7-2 - 13 CASSLAPEGWGFF TGTGCCAGCAGCTTAGCGCCAGAGGGCTGGGGTTTCTTT
TRBJ2-5 - TRBV7-7 - 14 CASSLDASVWTQYF TGTGCCAGCAGCTTAGATGCTAGTGTTTGGACCCAGTACTTC
TRBJ2-3 - TRBV25-1 - 12 CASSHGQLAQYF TGTGCCAGCAGCCACGGACAGCTGGCGCAGTATTTT
TRBJ2-7 TRBD2 TRBV27 few 15 CASSSFAGGLDEQYF TGTGCCAGCAGTTCCTTTGCGGGGGGGCTAGACGAGCAGTACTTC
TRBJ1-5 TRBD1 TRBV18 few 18 CASSGPGQGIFSNQPQHF TGTGCCAGCTCAGGCCCGGGACAGGGGATCTTTAGCAATCAGCCCCAGCATTTT
TRBJ2-7 TRBD2 TRBV4-2 - 15 CASSQEGLASYEQYF TGTGCCAGCAGCCAAGAAGGACTAGCTTCCTACGAGCAGTACTTC
TRBJ1-1 TRBD1 TRBV4-1 - 17 CASSQEHPGRGRTEAFF TGCGCCAGCAGCCAAGAGCACCCGGGCAGGGGGCGAACTGAAGCTTTCTTT
TRBJ2-5 - TRBV30 once 14 CAWSSGSPQETQYF TGTGCCTGGAGTTCAGGGTCACCGCAAGAGACCCAGTACTTC
TRBJ2-5 - TRBV5-4 - 16 CASSLVRGADQETQYF TGTGCCAGCAGCTTGGTTCGGGGGGCGGACCAAGAGACCCAGTACTTC
TRBJ2-1 - TRBV5-4 - 13 CASSFGRVGEQFF TGTGCCAGCAGCTTCGGCAGGGTCGGTGAGCAGTTCTTC
TRBJ2-2 - TRBV5-1 - 12 CARRGGGGELFF TGCGCCAGGAGGGGGGGCGGCGGGGAGCTGTTTTTT
TRBJ1-1 TRBD1 TRBV11-1 - 15 CASSSTTGRNTEAFF TGTGCCAGCAGCTCTACGACAGGGAGGAACACTGAAGCTTTCTTT
TRBJ1-6 - TRBV9 - 14 CASTDGTLNSPLHF TGTGCCAGCACCGACGGGACTCTCAATTCACCCCTCCACTTT
TRBJ1-6 TRBD1 TRBV6-5 - 13 CASRRDRDSPLHF TGTGCCAGCAGGAGGGACAGGGATTCACCCCTCCACTTT
TRBJ2-1 - TRBV27 once 13 CASRRSSYNEQFF TGTGCCAGCAGGCGGAGCTCCTACAATGAGCAGTTCTTC
TRBJ1-2 - TRBV7-9 - 11 CASSLNYGYTF TGTGCCAGCAGCCTTAACTATGGCTACACCTTC
TRBJ2-1 TRBD2 TRBV7-2 - 14 CASSPMGLATEQFF TGTGCCAGCAGCCCAATGGGACTAGCGACCGAGCAGTTCTTC
TRBJ1-1 - TRBV20-1 - 13 CSASGSGEIEAFF TGCAGTGCTAGTGGGTCAGGGGAAATAGAAGCTTTCTTT
TRBJ1-2 TRBD1 TRBV15 - 14 CATARDRGNYGYTF TGTGCCACCGCCCGGGACAGGGGTAACTATGGCTACACCTTC
TRBJ2-3 TRBD2 TRBV5-5 - 15 CASAGGGGAKDTQYF TGTGCCAGCGCCGGCGGCGGGGGGGCCAAAGATACGCAGTATTTT
TRBJ2-7 TRBD1 TRBV10-2 - 15 CASSAGDRGISEQYF TGCGCCAGCAGTGCAGGGGACAGGGGTATCTCCGAGCAGTACTTC
TRBJ2-1 TRBD1 TRBV14 once 16 CASSQDKRTGSNEQFF TGTGCCAGCAGCCAAGATAAGAGGACAGGGAGCAATGAGCAGTTCTTC
TRBJ1-1 - TRBV4-1 - 16 CASSHEGGQRNTEAFF TGCGCCAGCAGCCACGAAGGGGGTCAACGGAACACTGAAGCTTTCTTT
TRBJ2-7 TRBD1 TRBV6-5 - 15 CASSYPKGGIYEQYF TGTGCCAGCAGTTACCCTAAAGGGGGCATCTACGAGCAGTACTTC